The T cell receptor (beta chain) described here comes from a study of untreated major depressive disorder. Measured with immunoSEQ multiplex PCR; TCRdb has only the in-frame clones, and not every one. In the table there are some 21,000 clones, around 87% of which are singletons. This clone was recorded only once. Enrichment usually gave approximately 95% pure CD4+ T cells. The origin of this receptor is a woman aged 25 to 39 in good health. The specimen sequenced was CD4+ T cells from PBMCs.

The CDR3 DNA is TGCAGTGCTACGGGGGGAACTGAAGCTTTCTTT. This codes for CSATGGTEAFF. The chain couples TRBV20-1 to TRBJ1-1; D may be TRBD1 (5 bases). The length of the CDR3 is 11 residues. Germline V gives CDR1 DFQATT, CDR2 SNEGSKA (reference sequence). V lost 4 bases, J lost 5 bases, and 8 bases lay in between.